This T cell receptor (beta chain) stems from a study of CD8+ T cells in alopecia areata. This CDR3 region has 15 residues. From germline, CDR1 is MGHRA and CDR2 YSYEKL. V was clipped by 1 base and J by 6 bases; unmatched bases: 4. As to this clone: Its antigen remains unknown.

Study-level findings and limits: Although TCR sharing was seen in mice, sharing across patients was less clear, possibly for HLA-related reasons. Lesional scalp, especially alopecia totalis/universalis, showed higher clonality than normal scalp. When scalp samples are sequenced, resident alphabeta T cells of normal skin are also captured.

Reverse transcription of extracted RNA yielded cDNA, which provided the sequencing template. The protocol was immunoSEQ multiplex PCR, while the TCRdb copy is restricted to in-frame clones and leaves out a portion. There are around 190,000 clones in the sample; more than 55% occur only once, and around 5.1% lies in the top ten. T lymphocytes (CD4+ and CD8+) were sorted from PBMCs. The sequence came from a human donor in good health. The sequencing sample was made of CD8+ T cells sorted from blood. This chain links TRBV4-1 with TRBJ1-5, with 9 nucleotides matching TRBD1. The CDR3 DNA follows: TGCGCCAGCAGCCAAGGTACAGGGGGCCCTCAGCCCCAGCATTTT. This gives the protein CASSQGTGGPQPQHF.